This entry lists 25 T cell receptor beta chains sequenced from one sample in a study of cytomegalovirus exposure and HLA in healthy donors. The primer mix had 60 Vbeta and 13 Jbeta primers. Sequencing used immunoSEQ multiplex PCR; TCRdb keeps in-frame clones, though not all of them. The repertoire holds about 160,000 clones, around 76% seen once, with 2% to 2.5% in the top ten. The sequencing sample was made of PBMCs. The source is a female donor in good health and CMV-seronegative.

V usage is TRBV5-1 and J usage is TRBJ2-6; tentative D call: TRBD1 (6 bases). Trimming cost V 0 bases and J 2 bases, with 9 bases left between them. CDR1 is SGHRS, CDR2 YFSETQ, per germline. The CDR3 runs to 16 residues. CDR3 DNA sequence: TGCGCCAGCAGCTTGGATGGGGGCGCTGGGGCCAACGTCCTGACTTTC. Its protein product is CASSLDGGAGANVLTF.

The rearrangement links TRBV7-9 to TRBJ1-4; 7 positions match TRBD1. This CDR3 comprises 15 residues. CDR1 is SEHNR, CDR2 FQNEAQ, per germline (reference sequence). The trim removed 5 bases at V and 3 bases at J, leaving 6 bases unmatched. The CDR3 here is CASSANRGPNEKLFF. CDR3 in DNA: TGTGCCAGCAGCGCTAACAGGGGCCCTAATGAAAAACTGTTTTTT. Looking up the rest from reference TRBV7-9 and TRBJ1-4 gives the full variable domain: DTGVSQNPRHKITKRGQNVTFRCDPISEHNRLYWYRQTLGQGPEFLTYFQNEAQLEKSRLLSDRFSAERPKGSFSTLEIQRTEQGDSAMYLCASSANRGPNEKLFFGSGTQLSVL.

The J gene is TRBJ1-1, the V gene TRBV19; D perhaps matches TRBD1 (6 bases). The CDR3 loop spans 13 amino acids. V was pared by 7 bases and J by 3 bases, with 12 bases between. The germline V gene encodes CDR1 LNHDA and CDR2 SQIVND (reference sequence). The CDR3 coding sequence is TGTGCCAGTAACAGGGAAGGGGACACTGAAGCTTTCTTT. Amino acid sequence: CASNREGDTEAFF.

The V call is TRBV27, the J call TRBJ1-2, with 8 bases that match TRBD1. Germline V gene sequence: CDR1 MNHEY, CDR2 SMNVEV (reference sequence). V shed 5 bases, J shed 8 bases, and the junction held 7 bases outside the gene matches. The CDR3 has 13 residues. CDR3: CASSRRTGQGYTF. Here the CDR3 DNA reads TGTGCCAGCAGTCGAAGGACAGGGCAAGGCTACACCTTC.

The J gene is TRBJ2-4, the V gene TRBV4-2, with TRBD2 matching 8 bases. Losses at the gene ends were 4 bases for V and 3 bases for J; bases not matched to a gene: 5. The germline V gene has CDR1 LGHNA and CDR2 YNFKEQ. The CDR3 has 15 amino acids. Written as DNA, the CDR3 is TGTGCCAGCAGCCCATCGGGAGGGGACAAAAACATTCAGTACTTC. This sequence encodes CASSPSGGDKNIQYF.

For the CDR3, the DNA is TGTGCCAGCAGGGATTACAGCTCAGCTTACACAGATACGCAGTATTTT. Translated, it gives CASRDYSSAYTDTQYF. The chain carries TRBV5-6 and TRBJ2-3; no clear D. The CDR3 is 16 residues long. V was clipped by 5 bases and J by 2 bases, with 18 bases between them. Germline-derived CDR1 and CDR2 are SGHDT and YYEEEE.

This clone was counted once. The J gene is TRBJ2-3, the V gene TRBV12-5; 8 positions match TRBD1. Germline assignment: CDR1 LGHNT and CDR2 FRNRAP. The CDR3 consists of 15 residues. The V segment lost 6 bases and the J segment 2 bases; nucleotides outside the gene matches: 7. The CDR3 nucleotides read TGTGCTAGTGGGGAGACAGGGGCGCACACAGATACGCAGTATTTT. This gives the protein CASGETGAHTDTQYF. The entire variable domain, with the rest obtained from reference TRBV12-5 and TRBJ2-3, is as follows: DARVTQTPRHKVTEMGQEVTMRCQPILGHNTVFWYRQTMMQGLELLAYFRNRAPLDDSGMPKDRFSAEMPDATLATLKIQPSEPRDSAVYFCASGETGAHTDTQYFGPGTRLTVL.

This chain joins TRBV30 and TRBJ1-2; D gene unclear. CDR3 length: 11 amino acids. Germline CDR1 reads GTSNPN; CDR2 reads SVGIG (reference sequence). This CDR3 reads CALGSTGGYTF. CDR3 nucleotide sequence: TGTGCTCTTGGATCCACGGGGGGCTACACCTTC.

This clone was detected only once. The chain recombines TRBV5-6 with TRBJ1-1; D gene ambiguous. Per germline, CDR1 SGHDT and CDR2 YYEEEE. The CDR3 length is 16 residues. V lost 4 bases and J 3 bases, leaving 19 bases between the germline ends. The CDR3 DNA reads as TGTGCCAGCAGCCGACCCGCATTGGGAGACGACACTGAAGCTTTCTTT. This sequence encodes CASSRPALGDDTEAFF.

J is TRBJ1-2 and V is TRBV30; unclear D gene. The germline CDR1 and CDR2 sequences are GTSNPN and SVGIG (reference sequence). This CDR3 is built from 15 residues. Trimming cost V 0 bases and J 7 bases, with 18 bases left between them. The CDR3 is CAWSVEGTRGRGYTF. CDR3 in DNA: TGTGCCTGGAGTGTAGAAGGTACCCGAGGTCGTGGCTACACCTTC. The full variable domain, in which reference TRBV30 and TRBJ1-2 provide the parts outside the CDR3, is SQTIHQWPATLVQPVGSPLSLECTVEGTSNPNLYWYRQAAGRGLQLLFYSVGIGQISSEVPQNLSASRPQDRQFILSSKKLLLSDSGFYLCAWSVEGTRGRGYTFGSGTRLTVV.

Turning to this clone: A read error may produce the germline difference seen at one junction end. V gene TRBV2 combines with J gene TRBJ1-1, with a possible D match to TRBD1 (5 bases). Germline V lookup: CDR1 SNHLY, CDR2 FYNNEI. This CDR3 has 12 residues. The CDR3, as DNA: TGTGTCAGCACTAGGGGTTATTTTGAAGCTTTCTTT. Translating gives CVSTRGYFEAFF.

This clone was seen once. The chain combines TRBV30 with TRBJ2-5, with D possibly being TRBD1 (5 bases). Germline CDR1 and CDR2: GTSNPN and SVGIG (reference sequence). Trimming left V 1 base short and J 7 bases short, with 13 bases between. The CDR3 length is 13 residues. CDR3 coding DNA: TGTGCCTGGAGTGGGGGCAACACCGCGACCCAGTACTTC. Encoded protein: CAWSGGNTATQYF.

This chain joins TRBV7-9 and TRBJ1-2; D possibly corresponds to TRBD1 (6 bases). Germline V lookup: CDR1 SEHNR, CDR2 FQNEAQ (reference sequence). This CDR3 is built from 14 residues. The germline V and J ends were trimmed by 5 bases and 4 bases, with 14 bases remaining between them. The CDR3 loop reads CASSPVQGRYGYTF. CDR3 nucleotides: TGTGCCAGCAGCCCAGTGCAGGGGCGCTATGGCTACACCTTC.

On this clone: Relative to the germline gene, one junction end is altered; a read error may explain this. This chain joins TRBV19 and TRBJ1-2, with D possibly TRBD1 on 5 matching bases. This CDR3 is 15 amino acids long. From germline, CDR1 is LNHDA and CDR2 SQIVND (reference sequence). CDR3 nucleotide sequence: TGTGCCAGTAGTATAAGAGGGGAACCATCGCGCGGGGGGGCCTTC. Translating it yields CASSIRGEPSRGGAF.

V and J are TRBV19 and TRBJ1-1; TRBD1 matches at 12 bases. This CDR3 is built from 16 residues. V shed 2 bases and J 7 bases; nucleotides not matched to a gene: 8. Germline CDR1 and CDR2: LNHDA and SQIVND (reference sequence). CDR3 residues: CASSIRDRGRGIEAFF. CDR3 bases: TGTGCCAGTAGTATAAGGGACAGGGGGCGAGGAATTGAAGCTTTCTTT.

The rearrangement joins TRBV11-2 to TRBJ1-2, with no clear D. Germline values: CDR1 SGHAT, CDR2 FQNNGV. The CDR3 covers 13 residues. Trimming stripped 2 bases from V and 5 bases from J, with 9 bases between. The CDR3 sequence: CASSLSLFYGYTF. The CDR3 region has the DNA TGTGCCAGCAGCTTAAGCCTGTTTTATGGCTACACCTTC. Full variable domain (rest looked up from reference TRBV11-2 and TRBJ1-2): EAGVAQSPRYKIIEKRQSVAFWCNPISGHATLYWYQQILGQGPKLLIQFQNNGVVDDSQLPKDRFSAERLKGVDSTLKIQPAKLEDSAVYLCASSLSLFYGYTFGSGTRLTVV.

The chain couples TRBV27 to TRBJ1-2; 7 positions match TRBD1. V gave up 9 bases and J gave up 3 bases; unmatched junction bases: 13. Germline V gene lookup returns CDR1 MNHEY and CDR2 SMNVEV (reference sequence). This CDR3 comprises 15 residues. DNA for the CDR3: TGTGCCAGTATGACTTTGACAGGGAACTACTATGGCTACACCTTC. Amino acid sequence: CASMTLTGNYYGYTF.

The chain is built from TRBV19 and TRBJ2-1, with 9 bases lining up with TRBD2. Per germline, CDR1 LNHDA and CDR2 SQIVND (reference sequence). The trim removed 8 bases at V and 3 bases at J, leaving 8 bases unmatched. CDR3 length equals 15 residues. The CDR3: CASEISGSYYNEQFF. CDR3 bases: TGTGCCAGTGAAATTAGCGGGAGCTACTACAATGAGCAGTTCTTC.

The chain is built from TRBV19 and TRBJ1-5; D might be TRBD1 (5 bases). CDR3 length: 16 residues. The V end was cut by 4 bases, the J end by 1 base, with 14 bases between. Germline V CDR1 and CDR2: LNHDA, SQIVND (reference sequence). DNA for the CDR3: TGTGCCAGTAGTAATTCGGGGGTGTGGAGCAATCAGCCCCAGCATTTT. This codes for CASSNSGVWSNQPQHF.

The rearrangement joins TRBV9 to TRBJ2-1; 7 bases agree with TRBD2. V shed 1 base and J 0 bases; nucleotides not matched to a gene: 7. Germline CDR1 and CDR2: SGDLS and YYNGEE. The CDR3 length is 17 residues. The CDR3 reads CASSVCPAGCSYNEQFF. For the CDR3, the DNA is TGTGCCAGCAGCGTATGTCCAGCGGGGTGCTCCTACAATGAGCAGTTCTTC.

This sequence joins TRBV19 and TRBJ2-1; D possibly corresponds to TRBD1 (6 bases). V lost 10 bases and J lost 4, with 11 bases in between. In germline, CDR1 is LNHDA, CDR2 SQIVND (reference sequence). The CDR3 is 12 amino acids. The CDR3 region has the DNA TGTGCCACAATTACAGGGTACAATGAGCAGTTCTTC. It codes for CATITGYNEQFF.

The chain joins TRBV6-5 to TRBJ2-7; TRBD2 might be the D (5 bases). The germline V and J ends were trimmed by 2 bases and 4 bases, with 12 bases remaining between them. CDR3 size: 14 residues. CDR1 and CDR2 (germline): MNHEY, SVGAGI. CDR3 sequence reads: CASSYVFRGYEQYF. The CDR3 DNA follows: TGTGCCAGCAGTTACGTATTCCGAGGGTACGAGCAGTACTTC.

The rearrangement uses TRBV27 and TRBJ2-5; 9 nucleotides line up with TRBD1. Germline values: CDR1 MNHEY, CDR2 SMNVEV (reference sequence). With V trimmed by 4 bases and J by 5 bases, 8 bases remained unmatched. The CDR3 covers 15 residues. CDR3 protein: CASSYWDRAGETQYF. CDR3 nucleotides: TGTGCCAGCAGTTACTGGGACAGGGCTGGGGAGACCCAGTACTTC.

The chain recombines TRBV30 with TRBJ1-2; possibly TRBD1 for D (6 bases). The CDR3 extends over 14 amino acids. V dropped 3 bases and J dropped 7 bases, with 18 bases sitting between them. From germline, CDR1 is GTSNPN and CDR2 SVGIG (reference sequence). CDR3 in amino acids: CAWRVAGALGGYTF. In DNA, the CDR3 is TGTGCCTGGAGGGTCGCAGGGGCACTTGGTGGCTACACCTTC.

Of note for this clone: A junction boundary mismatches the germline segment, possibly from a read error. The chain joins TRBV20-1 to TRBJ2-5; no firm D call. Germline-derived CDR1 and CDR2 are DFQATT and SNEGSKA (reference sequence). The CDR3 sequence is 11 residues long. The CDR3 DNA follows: TGCAGTGCTGGAGAGCAGCAGGACCAGTACTTC. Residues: CSAGEQQDQYF.